This T cell receptor beta chain emerged from a study of T cells of healthy individuals. This clonotype was detected a few times. TCRdb re-called the 5' RACE reads with MiXCR, one entry per CDR3 protein. The sample has 63,000 or so distinct CDR3 sequences; 15% to 20% are singletons. The CDR3 sequence is 14 residues long. Germline V lookup: CDR1 MNHEY, CDR2 SVGEGT. With 6 bases removed from V and 2 bases from J, the gap between germline ends came to 12 bases. The genes are TRBV6-2 or TRBV6-3 and TRBJ2-3; the D is unclear. The receptor's source is a human donor in good health. CDR3 region: CASSVGRNTDTQYF. CDR3 nucleotides: TGTGCCAGCAGCGTCGGACGGAACACAGATACGCAGTATTTT.